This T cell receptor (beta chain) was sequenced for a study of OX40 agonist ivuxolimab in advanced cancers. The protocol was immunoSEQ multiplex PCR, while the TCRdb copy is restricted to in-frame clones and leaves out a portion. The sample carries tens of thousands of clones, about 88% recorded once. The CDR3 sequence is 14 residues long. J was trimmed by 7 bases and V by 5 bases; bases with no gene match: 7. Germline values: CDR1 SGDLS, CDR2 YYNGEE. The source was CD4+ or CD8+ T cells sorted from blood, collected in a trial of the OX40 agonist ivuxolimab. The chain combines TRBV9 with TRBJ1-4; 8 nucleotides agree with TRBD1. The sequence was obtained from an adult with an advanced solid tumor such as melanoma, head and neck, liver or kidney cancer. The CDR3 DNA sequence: TGTGCCAGCAGTTTAGGACAGGGCGGTGAAAAACTGTTTTTT. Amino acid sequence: CASSLGQGGEKLFF.